This T cell receptor beta chain was recovered during a study of T cells in Graves' hyperthyroidism and ophthalmopathy. TCR beta CDR3 regions were amplified from RNA transcripts. TCR CDR3 underwent first-round RT-PCR with the HTBI primer set. TCRdb re-derived calls from the multiplex PCR reads in MiXCR, one entry per CDR3 protein. The data contain hundreds of thousands of distinct CDR3 sequences, roughly 46% of them singletons. This clonotype has only a few counts. Antigen: not known. Stable hyperthyroidism: no ophthalmopathy progression over 18 months of follow-up. Any patient presenting with uncontrolled infection, other autoimmune disease, pregnancy or lactation was left out. Overall study findings and caveats: Model output signaled ophthalmopathy a median about 6.3 months ahead of onset. The authors' 13 V-J model separated ophthalmopathy from stable hyperthyroidism.

Germline values: CDR1 MNHNS, CDR2 SASEGT. Trimming took 5 bases from V and 4 from J, leaving 8 bases between them. CDR3 length: 12 residues. V gene TRBV6-1 combines with J gene TRBJ1-2; unclear D gene. The receptor was derived from a woman aged 18-30 years with Graves' hyperthyroidism. Sequencing used peripheral blood or thyroid tissue (not recorded which). The CDR3 sequence is CASSYGIYGYTF. The CDR3 nucleotides are TGTGCCAGCAGTTACGGGATCTATGGCTACACCTTC.